This entry is about one TCR beta chain. The antigen is unknown. Method: immunoSEQ multiplex PCR; TCRdb's copy keeps in-frame clones and lacks some. The table shows about 130,000 clones, with 92% occurring only once. This CDR3 is 14 amino acids long. V lost 7 bases and J lost 0, with 10 bases in between. CDR1 is SNHLY, CDR2 FYNNEI, per germline. The data are from a study of OX40 agonist ivuxolimab in advanced cancers. Study information: People in dose escalation had one of these cancers: hepatocellular carcinoma, melanoma, renal cell or head and neck cancer. Checkpoint inhibitors had been given previously to approximately 41% of patients. Points from the study as a whole: A proportion of nonresponders additionally exhibited low normalized T-cell clonal expansion.

Patients who had autoimmune disease history or got systemic immunosuppression were left out. Sequences were derived from CD4+ or CD8+ T cells sorted from blood, sampled in a trial of the OX40 agonist ivuxolimab. The chain combines TRBV2 with TRBJ2-1; the D gene is possibly TRBD2 (6 bases). The sequence was collected from an adult with an advanced solid tumor such as melanoma, head and neck, liver or kidney cancer. The CDR3 reads CASIQTSSYNEQFF. The CDR3 region has the DNA TGTGCCAGCATCCAGACTAGCTCCTACAATGAGCAGTTCTTC. The full variable domain, its missing parts supplied by reference TRBV2 and TRBJ2-1, is EPEVTQTPSHQVTQMGQEVILRCVPISNHLYFYWYRQILGQKVEFLVSFYNNEISEKSEIFDDQFSVERPDGSNFTLKIRSTKLEDSAMYFCASIQTSSYNEQFFGPGTRLTVL.